This T cell receptor (beta chain) was recovered during a study of blood T cell repertoires in COVID-19 (dated by TCRdb to about 2020). Study-level background: The collaborator samples originated in the United States, Italy and Spain and spanned the acute and convalescent phases of COVID-19. The material from the prospective study consisted of cDNA or gDNA derived from T cells, B-cell-depleted T cells, or PBMCs. Deeply sampled blood TCRbeta repertoires from subjects exposed to, actively infected with, or recovered from COVID-19 were included in the dataset. The repertoires were released in a freely available public database intended as a resource for research on the immune response to SARS-CoV-2. Samples came from the ongoing ImmuneRACE study (first 160 participants) plus 1,254 subjects from 6 global collaborators. The sample metadata nearly always contained a de-identified subject ID, COVID-19 status, age in years and sex. HLA class I and class II types, where available, came from metadata supplied by the sample provider rather than from assay-based typing.

To note about this clone: Its binding antigen is unknown. There are no base qualities to consult, and no much larger clone falls within one base.

Broader findings and caveats from the paper: The quantity of clinical and demographic metadata differed by source and by participant and was supplied without curation.

Ends trimmed: V by 1 base, J by 7 bases; bases unmatched to a gene: 6. Including the terminal cysteine and phenylalanine, the CDR3 comprises 15 residues. Kept here is only the CDR3 DNA, which spans 45 bases and is read in frame from base 1. CDR1 and CDR2 were assigned from the germline V gene as MDHEN and SYDVKM. The collaborating institutions used their own protocols to collect whole blood in K2EDTA tubes. Collaborator samples were shipped for TCRbeta analysis as frozen whole blood, isolated PBMCs, or DNA extracted from either sample type. TCRbeta CDR3 regions were amplified from genomic DNA using the immunoSEQ Assay, a bias-controlled multiplex PCR. In the authors' own workflow: The number of nucleated cells in each sample was estimated by amplification of reference gene primers within the assay. To quantify the absolute abundance of each unique TCRbeta CDR3 rearrangement, sequence reads were collapsed and filtered. Productive Simpson clonality was computed per sample as the square root of Simpson's diversity index over productive rearrangements. The immuneACCESS repertoire file appears here via TCRdb, limited to in-frame rearrangements. These files lack a portion of the clones; in checked studies, under half of the deficit traces to unresolved V genes, and the cause of the others is not known. That table supplies the V and J calls and clone size; D and trimming were determined from the DNA. The sample records approximately 210,000 clones, 84% of which are singletons. The ten largest clones take up 5% to 6.5% of the sample.

The specimen was peripheral blood. The V and J segments used are TRBV28 and TRBJ2-3; TRBD2 matches 9 bases in the middle. The clonotype was recovered from a woman between 70 and 85 years old with active or convalescent COVID-19. In nucleotides, the sequence is TGTGCCAGCAGTTTATCTAGCGGGAATGCATATACGCAGTATTTT. Its translation is CASSLSSGNAYTQYF.